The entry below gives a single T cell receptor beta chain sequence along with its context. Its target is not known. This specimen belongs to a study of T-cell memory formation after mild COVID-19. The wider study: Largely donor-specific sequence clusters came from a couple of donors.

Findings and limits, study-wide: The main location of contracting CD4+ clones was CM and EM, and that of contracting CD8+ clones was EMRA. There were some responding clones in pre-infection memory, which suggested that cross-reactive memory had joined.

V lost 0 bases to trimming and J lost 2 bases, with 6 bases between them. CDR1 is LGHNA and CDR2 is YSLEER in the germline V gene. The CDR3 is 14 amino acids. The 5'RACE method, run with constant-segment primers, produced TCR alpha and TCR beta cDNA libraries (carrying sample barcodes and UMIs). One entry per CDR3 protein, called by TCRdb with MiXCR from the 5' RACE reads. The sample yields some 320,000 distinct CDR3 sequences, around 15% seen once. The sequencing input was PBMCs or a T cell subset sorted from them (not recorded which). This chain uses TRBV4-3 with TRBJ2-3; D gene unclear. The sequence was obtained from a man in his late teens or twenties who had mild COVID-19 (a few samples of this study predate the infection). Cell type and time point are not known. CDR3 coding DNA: TGCGCCAGCAGCCAAGAAGGGAACACAGATACGCAGTATTTT. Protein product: CASSQEGNTDTQYF.